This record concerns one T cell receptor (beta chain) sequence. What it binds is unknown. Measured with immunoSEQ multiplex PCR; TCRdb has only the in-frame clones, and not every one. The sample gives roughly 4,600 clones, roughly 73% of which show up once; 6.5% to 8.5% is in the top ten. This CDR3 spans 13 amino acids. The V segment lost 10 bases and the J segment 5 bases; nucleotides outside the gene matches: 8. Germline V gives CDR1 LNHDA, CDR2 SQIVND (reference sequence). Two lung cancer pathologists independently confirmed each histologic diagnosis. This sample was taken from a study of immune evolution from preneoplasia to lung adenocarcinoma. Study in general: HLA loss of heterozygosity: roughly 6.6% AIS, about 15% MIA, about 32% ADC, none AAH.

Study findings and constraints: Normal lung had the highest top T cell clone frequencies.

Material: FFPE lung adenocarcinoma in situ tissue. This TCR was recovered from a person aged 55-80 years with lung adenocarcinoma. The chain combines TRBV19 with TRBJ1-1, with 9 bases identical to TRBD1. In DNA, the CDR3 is TGTGCCACCTCGGGACAGGGAGGTACTGAAGCTTTCTTT. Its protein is CATSGQGGTEAFF. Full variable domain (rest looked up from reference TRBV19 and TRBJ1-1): DGGITQSPKYLFRKEGQNVTLSCEQNLNHDAMYWYRQDPGQGLRLIYYSQIVNDFQKGDIAEGYSVSREKKESFPLTVTSAQKNPTAFYLCATSGQGGTEAFFGQGTRLTVV.